Listed here are 7 T cell receptor beta chains from one sample, sequenced in a study of blood T cell repertoires in COVID-19. Measured with immunoSEQ multiplex PCR; TCRdb has only the in-frame clones, and not every one. The table lists 90,000 to 150,000 clones, 65% to 80% of them singletons. The source material was peripheral blood. The receptors stem from a man in his fifties with acute or convalescent COVID-19.

This clone was recorded once. This rearrangement joins TRBV18 to TRBJ1-2; D gene unclear. CDR3 length: 13 amino acids. Germline V CDR1 and CDR2: KGHSH, LQKENI. Trimming removed 2 bases from V and 8 bases from J, with 12 bases in between. DNA for the CDR3: TGTGCCAGCTCACCAATTTCCTCGTCCGGCTACACCTTC. Amino acids: CASSPISSSGYTF.

The chain uses TRBV3-1 (or the pseudogene TRBV3-2) and TRBJ2-7, with D possibly TRBD2 on 5 matching bases. This CDR3 is built from 16 residues. CDR1 is LGHDT, CDR2 YNNKEL, per germline (reference sequence). Deletions cut 4 bases from V and 5 bases from J, with 21 bases between. The CDR3 protein is CASSPLLDFRSNEQYF. CDR3 DNA: TGTGCCAGCAGCCCCCTTCTGGACTTCAGGAGCAACGAGCAGTACTTC.

This clone is a singleton in its sample. The chain joins TRBV4-1 to TRBJ2-5; D unclear. The CDR3 extends over 12 amino acids. Deletions cut 3 bases from V and 3 bases from J, with 5 bases between. Germline V gene lookup returns CDR1 MGHRA and CDR2 YSYEKL. The CDR3 reads CASSHLKETQYF. As DNA, the CDR3 is TGCGCCAGCAGCCACCTTAAAGAGACCCAGTACTTC.

This clone has more than one count but fewer than ten. This rearrangement joins TRBV27 to TRBJ1-2; the D gene is possibly TRBD1 (5 bases). Germline CDR1 reads MNHEY; CDR2 reads SMNVEV (reference sequence). The CDR3 runs 16 residues. The V end was cut by 5 bases, the J end by 4 bases, with 20 bases between. The CDR3: CASSPDGGALGYGYTF. CDR3 coding DNA: TGTGCCAGCAGTCCCGACGGTGGGGCACTCGGCTATGGCTACACCTTC.

This rearrangement joins TRBV6-1 to TRBJ2-1, with 9 bases aligning to TRBD2. Trimming removed 2 bases from V and 2 bases from J; junction bases left unmatched: 13. From germline, CDR1 is MNHNS and CDR2 SASEGT. This CDR3 is 19 amino acids long. This CDR3 reads CASSEFLSGRRSTYNEQFF. DNA for the CDR3: TGTGCCAGCAGTGAATTCCTTAGCGGGAGACGGAGCACCTACAATGAGCAGTTCTTC.

The chain recombines TRBV7-9 with TRBJ2-3, with 9 bases lining up with TRBD2. J was trimmed by 4 bases and V by 8 bases; bases with no gene match: 13. The V gene's germline CDR1 is SEHNR and CDR2 FQNEAQ (reference sequence). The CDR3 runs 16 residues. This CDR3 is CASCGVRGGSPDTQYF. DNA for the CDR3: TGTGCCAGCTGCGGCGTGCGGGGGGGCTCCCCAGATACGCAGTATTTT. The variable domain in full, with the rest retrieved from reference TRBV7-9 and TRBJ2-3, is DTGVSQNPRHKITKRGQNVTFRCDPISEHNRLYWYRQTLGQGPEFLTYFQNEAQLEKSRLLSDRFSAERPKGSFSTLEIQRTEQGDSAMYLCASCGVRGGSPDTQYFGPGTRLTVL.

V gene TRBV6-5 combines with J gene TRBJ1-5; 9 nucleotides match TRBD1. Germline assignment: CDR1 MNHEY and CDR2 SVGAGI. The ends lost 6 bases at V and 4 bases at J; junction bases unmatched: 4. The CDR3 contains 14 residues. This CDR3 reads CASRRDRVNQPQHF. CDR3 DNA sequence: TGTGCCAGCAGACGGGACAGGGTTAATCAGCCCCAGCATTTT.